This T cell receptor (beta chain) was sequenced in a study of T cell repertoires in cytomegalovirus infection. Study as a whole: Shared public TCR beta signatures pointed to both CMV infection and a matching HLA type.

As concerns this clonotype: Its antigen is still unknown.

TCRdb fed the reads into MiXCR, producing one record per CDR3 protein. This table holds over 150,000 distinct CDR3 sequences, about a sixth found once. Study results and limitations: The ex vivo response showed dominance by HLA-C-restricted CMV-specific TCR beta clonotypes.

The CDR3 totals 17 residues. V was pared by 3 bases and J by 0 bases, with 8 bases of the junction left unmatched. Germline CDR1 and CDR2: LGHNA and YSLEER. The chain is built from TRBV4-3 and TRBJ2-3; 8 bases map to TRBD2. Sequenced material: CD8+ T cells from PBMCs. The TCR was taken from a human donor in good health (CMV status not recorded). Some clones in this sample may be carry-over from other donors' samples. The chain's CDR3 is CASSQDIAGTSTDTQYF. DNA for the CDR3: TGCGCCAGCAGCCAGGACATAGCGGGAACGAGCACAGATACGCAGTATTTT.